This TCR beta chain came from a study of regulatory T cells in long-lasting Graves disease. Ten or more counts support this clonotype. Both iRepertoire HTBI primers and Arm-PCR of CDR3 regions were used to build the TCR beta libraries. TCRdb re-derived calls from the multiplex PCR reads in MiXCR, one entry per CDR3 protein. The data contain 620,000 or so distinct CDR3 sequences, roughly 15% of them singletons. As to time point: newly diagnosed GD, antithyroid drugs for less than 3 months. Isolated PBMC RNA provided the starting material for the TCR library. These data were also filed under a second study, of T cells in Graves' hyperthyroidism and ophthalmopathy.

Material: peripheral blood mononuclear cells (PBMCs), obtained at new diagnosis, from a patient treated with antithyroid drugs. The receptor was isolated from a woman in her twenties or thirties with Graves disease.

The CDR3 protein is CASSARQGLANEKLFF. CDR3 bases: TGTGCCAGCAGTGCCCGACAGGGGCTGGCTAATGAAAAACTGTTTTTT. The chain has TRBV28 and TRBJ1-4; 8 bases are a match to TRBD1. The V and J ends lost 5 bases and 3 bases, in that order; junction bases with no gene match: 8. Germline CDR1 reads MDHEN; CDR2 reads SYDVKM. The CDR3 covers 16 residues.